These 17 T cell receptor beta chains came from one sample sequenced in a study of long-term antiretroviral therapy in people with HIV. Survey-level resolution applied to immunoSEQ assay v3.0. Method: immunoSEQ multiplex PCR; TCRdb's copy keeps in-frame clones and lacks some. Of about 27,000 clones listed, approximately 93% are singletons. The sample was unsorted PBMCs, taken 7.6 years after starting antiretroviral therapy. The origin of the receptors is a middle-aged woman with HIV.

The gene calls are TRBV5-6 and TRBJ1-6; the D gene is possibly TRBD1 (5 bases). The germline gives CDR1 SGHDT, CDR2 YYEEEE. The length of the CDR3 is 15 residues. Trimming took off 4 bases at V and 13 bases at J, with 21 bases between the two ends. The CDR3 DNA reads as TGTGCCAGCAGCCTTCGGACAAAAAATGTTTCCCCCCTCCACTTT. This encodes CASSLRTKNVSPLHF. Drawing the rest from reference TRBV5-6 and TRBJ1-6, the complete variable domain is DAGVTQSPTHLIKTRGQQVTLRCSPKSGHDTVSWYQQALGQGPQFIFQYYEEEERQRGNFPDRFSGHQFPNYSSELNVNALLLGDSALYLCASSLRTKNVSPLHFGNGTRLTVT.

The V gene is TRBV4-1, the J gene TRBJ2-5, with TRBD1 matching over 9 bases. Germline V lookup: CDR1 MGHRA, CDR2 YSYEKL. The V segment lost 0 bases and the J segment 4 bases; nucleotides outside the gene matches: 9. The CDR3 runs 17 residues. The CDR3 nucleotides are TGCGCCAGCAGCCAAGATCATACCACAGGGGGCAGAGAGACCCAGTACTTC. Encoded protein: CASSQDHTTGGRETQYF.

The chain has TRBV5-1 and TRBJ2-1; tentatively, D is TRBD2 (6 bases). CDR1 and CDR2 from the germline V gene are SGHRS and YFSETQ. The germline V and J ends were trimmed by 0 bases and 1 base, with 11 bases remaining between them. This CDR3 is built from 16 residues. CDR3 DNA: TGCGCCAGCAGCTTGGCCGGTGCGGGGTCCTACAATGAGCAGTTCTTC. This codes for CASSLAGAGSYNEQFF.

The V and J genes are TRBV6-1 and TRBJ1-5, with D tentatively TRBD1 (5 bases). The CDR3 has 18 amino acids. The germline V gene encodes CDR1 MNHNS and CDR2 SASEGT. V was cut by 2 bases and J by 2 bases, with 19 bases left in between. CDR3 DNA sequence: TGTGCCAGCAGTGAAAGTCTGGCAGGGAAGGGACGCAATCAGCCCCAGCATTTT. This translates into CASSESLAGKGRNQPQHF.

The chain joins TRBV9 to TRBJ1-4, with D possibly TRBD1 on 5 matching bases. Germline lookup yields CDR1 SGDLS and CDR2 YYNGEE. This CDR3 region has 15 residues. Trimming removed 0 bases at V and 6 bases at J, with 12 bases between. CDR3 sequence: CASSVAQGYHEKLFF. The DNA for the CDR3 is TGTGCCAGCAGCGTAGCCCAGGGATACCATGAAAAACTGTTTTTT.

This chain joins TRBV11-2 and TRBJ2-7, with 13 bases matching TRBD2. The germline V gene encodes CDR1 SGHAT and CDR2 FQNNGV. The CDR3 consists of 19 residues. J lost 0 bases, V lost 4 bases, and 12 bases had no gene match. The CDR3 region has the DNA TGTGCCAGCAGCTCCAGACTAGCGGGGGGCTCGAGCATCTCCTACGAGCAGTACTTC. It translates to CASSSRLAGGSSISYEQYF.

V usage is TRBV18 and J usage is TRBJ2-5; 10 bases align to TRBD2. Germline V CDR1 and CDR2: KGHSH, LQKENI. V gave up 1 base and J gave up 1 base; unmatched junction bases: 3. The CDR3 has 16 amino acids. The CDR3 loop reads CASSPLAGGTQETQYF. The DNA for the CDR3 is TGTGCCAGCTCACCACTAGCGGGGGGAACCCAAGAGACCCAGTACTTC.

The chain employs TRBV10-3 and TRBJ1-1, with TRBD1 as a possible D gene (5 bases). The CDR3 sequence is 16 residues long. Trimming shortened V by 1 base and J by 3 bases, and 15 bases separated the two germline ends. CDR1 and CDR2 (germline): ENHRY, SYGVKD. The CDR3 DNA reads TGTGCCATCAGTGAGTTGGGGGAGAGTTTTGACACTGAAGCTTTCTTT. Translating gives CAISELGESFDTEAFF.

The chain employs TRBV6-5 and TRBJ1-4, with D uncertain. V lost 8 bases to trimming and J lost 8 bases, with 15 bases between them. The CDR3 totals 13 residues. The germline V gene has CDR1 MNHEY and CDR2 SVGAGI. The CDR3 protein is CASSYGVGEKLFF. The CDR3 DNA follows: TGTGCCAGCTCCTACGGAGTGGGGGAAAAACTGTTTTTT.

This chain connects TRBV4-2 to TRBJ2-3; 9 bases are a match to TRBD2. Germline lookup yields CDR1 LGHNA and CDR2 YNFKEQ. Trimming took 3 bases from V and 1 from J; bases not matched to a gene: 5. This CDR3 region has 16 residues. Here the CDR3 reads CASSQLAGKRTDTQYF. In DNA form, the CDR3 reads TGTGCCAGCAGCCAGCTAGCGGGGAAGCGCACAGATACGCAGTATTTT.

The chain combines TRBV6-1 with TRBJ2-6, with 12 nucleotides matching TRBD1. CDR3 size: 17 residues. From germline, CDR1 is MNHNS and CDR2 SASEGT. Germline trimming cut 3 bases from V and 4 bases from J; bases unmatched to any gene: 4. DNA for the CDR3: TGTGCCAGCAGTGAGGGACAGGGGGCGCTAGGGGCCAACGTCCTGACTTTC. As protein: CASSEGQGALGANVLTF.

This clone qualifies as medium-sized. V gene TRBV2 combines with J gene TRBJ2-1, with D possibly being TRBD1 (5 bases). V shed 6 bases and J shed 3 bases, with 9 bases lying between them. CDR3 length: 13 residues. Germline V gene data show CDR1 as SNHLY and CDR2 as FYNNEI. CDR3 DNA sequence: TGTGCCAGCAGGGGCAGGGTCTACAATGAGCAGTTCTTC. Translated: CASRGRVYNEQFF.

This clone was seen more than once but under ten times. The chain has TRBV12-1 and TRBJ1-2. TRBV12-1 is classified as a pseudogene. This CDR3 is built from 19 residues. The CDR3 sequence: CASSFTETPGRQFPYGYTF. Written as DNA, the CDR3 is TGTGCCAGCAGCTTTACCGAGACCCCAGGACGGCAGTTCCCCTATGGCTACACCTTC.

This sequence joins TRBV29-1 and TRBJ1-2; no definite D call. Between the trimmed V and J ends, which lost 0 bases and 8 bases, there was a span of 4 bases. Germline CDR1 reads SQVTM; CDR2 reads ANQGSEA. The CDR3 is 10 amino acids. The CDR3 DNA reads TGCAGCGTTGAAGAACGGGGCTACACCTTC. Residues: CSVEERGYTF.

Regarding this clone: A read error may produce the germline difference seen at one junction end. This sequence joins TRBV7-7 and TRBJ2-7, with a possible D match to TRBD1 (6 bases). From germline, CDR1 is SSHAT and CDR2 FNYEAQ (reference sequence). CDR3 length equals 13 residues. Here the CDR3 DNA reads TGTGCTAGCAGCTTAGACAGGTCCTCCGAGCAGTACTTC. Amino acid sequence: CASSLDRSSEQYF.

This clone was counted only a few times. V is TRBV6-1 and J is TRBJ1-2; TRBD1 agrees at 12 bases. The V gene end was trimmed by 1 base and the J gene end by 7 bases; junction bases not matched to a gene: 7. The germline V gene encodes CDR1 MNHNS and CDR2 SASEGT. The CDR3 totals 16 residues. The CDR3 loop reads CASSEVFGTGGRGYTF. The CDR3, as DNA: TGTGCCAGCAGTGAAGTATTCGGGACAGGGGGCCGTGGCTACACCTTC.

This rearrangement joins TRBV7-2 to TRBJ1-2, with a weak D call TRBD1 (5 bases). Germline CDR1 SGHTA, CDR2 FQGNSA. Trimming removed 4 bases from V and 7 bases from J, with 19 bases in between. This CDR3 contains 15 residues. CDR3 loop: CASSWGTSPSGGYTF. The CDR3 coding sequence is TGTGCCAGCAGCTGGGGGACCAGCCCAAGCGGTGGCTACACCTTC.